The next 10 T cell receptor beta chains were all read from a single sample in a study of control samples from healthy donors and cancer patients. TCRdb's table, derived via immunoSEQ multiplex PCR, lists solely in-frame clones and lacks some. The table shows about 410,000 clones, with 90% occurring only once. Sequenced input: PBMCs. The receptors shown here come from a man aged 40-49 years with head and neck cancer.

This clone was observed a few times. V and J are TRBV7-6 and TRBJ1-4, with a possible D match to TRBD1 (6 bases). Trimming shortened V by 4 bases and J by 0 bases, and 21 bases separated the two germline ends. Germline CDR1 reads SGHVS; CDR2 reads FNYEAQ. The CDR3 runs 19 residues. CDR3 amino acids: CASSSHPTGFKSTNEKLFF. The CDR3 nucleotides are TGTGCCAGCAGCTCCCACCCGACAGGTTTTAAGTCAACTAATGAAAAACTGTTTTTT.

The J gene is TRBJ2-7, the V gene TRBV27; D is unclear. Germline lookup yields CDR1 MNHEY and CDR2 SMNVEV (reference sequence). Between the trimmed V and J ends, which lost 3 bases and 7 bases, there was a span of 16 bases. CDR3 size: 14 residues. The CDR3 DNA is TGTGCCAGCAGTTTCCTCGAACCTGCTGGGGAGCAGTACTTC. This encodes CASSFLEPAGEQYF.

The gene calls are TRBV11-2 and TRBJ2-7; no clear D. V shed 5 bases and J shed 4 bases, with 24 bases lying between them. The CDR3 sequence is 17 residues long. Germline values: CDR1 SGHAT, CDR2 FQNNGV. The CDR3 region has the DNA TGTGCCAGCAGCCCTGGGCGCCAAAAAGTCTCAAAATACGAGCAGTACTTC. As protein: CASSPGRQKVSKYEQYF. The variable domain in full, completed from reference TRBV11-2 and TRBJ2-7, reads EAGVAQSPRYKIIEKRQSVAFWCNPISGHATLYWYQQILGQGPKLLIQFQNNGVVDDSQLPKDRFSAERLKGVDSTLKIQPAKLEDSAVYLCASSPGRQKVSKYEQYFGPGTRLTVT.

This sequence joins TRBV5-6 and TRBJ2-5; D possibly corresponds to TRBD2 (5 bases). The CDR3 is made up of 14 amino acids. The ends were cut back, 2 bases at V and 1 base at J, with 9 bases in the middle. Germline assignment: CDR1 SGHDT and CDR2 YYEEEE. CDR3 bases: TGTGCCAGCAGCTTCGGACTGGCCCAAGAGACCCAGTACTTC. Protein product: CASSFGLAQETQYF.

The rearrangement links TRBV11-3 to TRBJ2-1, with D unresolved. The CDR3 covers 13 residues. Germline CDR1 reads SGHNT; CDR2 reads YENEEA. With 1 base removed from V and 9 bases from J, the gap between germline ends came to 10 bases. For the CDR3, the DNA is TGTGCCAGCAGCTTAGTAGGTGGCGGTGAGCAGTTCTTC. Amino acid sequence: CASSLVGGGEQFF.

The genes are TRBV6-4 and TRBJ1-2; D unresolved. Trimming stripped 6 bases from V and 3 bases from J, with 11 bases between. This CDR3 spans 13 amino acids. CDR1 is MRHNA, CDR2 SNTAGT, per germline. The CDR3 loop reads CASSVGVHYGYTF. Here the CDR3 DNA reads TGTGCCAGCAGCGTGGGAGTCCACTATGGCTACACCTTC.

The CDR3 region is CASSQDHQSNQPQHF. DNA for the CDR3: TGCGCCAGCAGCCAAGATCACCAGTCCAATCAGCCCCAGCATTTT. The chain recombines TRBV4-3 with TRBJ1-5, with no clear D. V was clipped by 0 bases and J by 3 bases, with 9 bases between them. The CDR3 is 15 amino acids. The germline V gene encodes CDR1 LGHNA and CDR2 YSLEER.

This clone was detected a few times. The V and J genes are TRBV5-1 and TRBJ1-2; TRBD1 is a possible D gene (6 bases). Germline V CDR1 and CDR2: SGHRS, YFSETQ. V lost 4 bases and J 7 bases, leaving 20 bases between the germline ends. The CDR3 spans 15 residues. The DNA of the CDR3 is TGCGCCAGCAGCCCAGGACAGAGTAGGGTCTTTGGCTACACCTTC. Its protein product is CASSPGQSRVFGYTF. Variable domain in full (rest from reference TRBV5-1 and TRBJ1-2): KAGVTQTPRYLIKTRGQQVTLSCSPISGHRSVSWYQQTPGQGLQFLFEYFSETQRNKGNFPGRFSGRQFSNSRSEMNVSTLELGDSALYLCASSPGQSRVFGYTFGSGTRLTVV.

J is TRBJ2-1 and V is TRBV27; D possibly corresponds to TRBD1 (5 bases). Germline CDR1 MNHEY, CDR2 SMNVEV (reference sequence). Trimming cost V 4 bases and J 4 bases, with 17 bases left between them. The CDR3 loop spans 16 amino acids. The CDR3 loop is CASSWARRSGYNEQFF. Written as DNA, the CDR3 is TGTGCCAGCAGTTGGGCACGGCGATCAGGGTACAATGAGCAGTTCTTC.

J is TRBJ2-7 and V is TRBV28; possibly TRBD2 for D (5 bases). Germline assignment: CDR1 MDHEN and CDR2 SYDVKM. The CDR3 has 18 residues. The germline V and J ends were trimmed by 2 bases and 3 bases, with 23 bases remaining between them. CDR3 bases: TGTGCCAGCAGTTTAGTCCGTCCGGGGAAAAAAGGAAGCTACGAGCAGTACTTC. Translated, it gives CASSLVRPGKKGSYEQYF.